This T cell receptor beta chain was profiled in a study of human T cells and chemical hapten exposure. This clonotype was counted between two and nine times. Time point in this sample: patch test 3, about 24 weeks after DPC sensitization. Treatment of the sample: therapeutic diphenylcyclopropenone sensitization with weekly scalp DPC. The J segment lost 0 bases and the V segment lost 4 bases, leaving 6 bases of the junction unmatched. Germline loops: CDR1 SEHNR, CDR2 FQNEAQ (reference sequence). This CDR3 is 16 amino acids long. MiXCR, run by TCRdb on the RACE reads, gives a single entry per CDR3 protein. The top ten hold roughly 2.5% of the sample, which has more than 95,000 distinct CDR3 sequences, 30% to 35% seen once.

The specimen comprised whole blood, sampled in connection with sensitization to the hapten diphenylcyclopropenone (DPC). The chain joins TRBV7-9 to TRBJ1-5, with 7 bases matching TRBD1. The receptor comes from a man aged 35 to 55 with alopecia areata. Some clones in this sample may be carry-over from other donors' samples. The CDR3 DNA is TGTGCCAGCAGCTCTACAGGGGTTAATAGCAATCAGCCCCAGCATTTT. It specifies CASSSTGVNSNQPQHF.